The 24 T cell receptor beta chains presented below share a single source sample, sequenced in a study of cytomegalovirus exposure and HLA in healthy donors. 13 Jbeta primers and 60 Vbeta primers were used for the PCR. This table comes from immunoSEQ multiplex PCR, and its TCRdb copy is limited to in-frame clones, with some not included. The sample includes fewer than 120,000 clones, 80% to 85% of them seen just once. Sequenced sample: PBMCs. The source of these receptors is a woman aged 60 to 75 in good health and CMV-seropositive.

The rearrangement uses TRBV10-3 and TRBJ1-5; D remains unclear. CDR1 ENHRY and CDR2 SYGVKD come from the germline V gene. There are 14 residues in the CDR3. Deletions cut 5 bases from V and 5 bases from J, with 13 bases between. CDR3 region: CAISQAQEDQPQHF. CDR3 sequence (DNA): TGTGCCATCAGTCAGGCCCAGGAAGATCAGCCCCAGCATTTT.

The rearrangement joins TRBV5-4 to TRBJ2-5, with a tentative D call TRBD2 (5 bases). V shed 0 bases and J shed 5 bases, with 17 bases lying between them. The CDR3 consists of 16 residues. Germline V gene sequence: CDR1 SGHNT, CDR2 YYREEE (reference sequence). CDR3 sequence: CASSLVAGPRSETQYF. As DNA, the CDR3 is TGTGCCAGCAGCTTGGTGGCGGGTCCCCGGAGTGAGACCCAGTACTTC.

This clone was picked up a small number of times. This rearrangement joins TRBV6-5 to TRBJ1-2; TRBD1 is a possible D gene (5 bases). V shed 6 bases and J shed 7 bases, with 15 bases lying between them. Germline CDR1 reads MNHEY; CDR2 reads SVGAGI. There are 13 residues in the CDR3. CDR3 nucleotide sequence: TGTGCCAGCAGGCAGGGAAGGGTTGGTGGCTACACCTTC. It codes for CASRQGRVGGYTF.

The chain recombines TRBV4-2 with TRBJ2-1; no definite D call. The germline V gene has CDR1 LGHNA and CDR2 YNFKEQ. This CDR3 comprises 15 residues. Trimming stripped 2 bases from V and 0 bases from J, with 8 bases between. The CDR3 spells CASSQSRSSYNEQFF. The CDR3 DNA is TGTGCCAGCAGCCAATCGAGGAGCTCCTACAATGAGCAGTTCTTC.

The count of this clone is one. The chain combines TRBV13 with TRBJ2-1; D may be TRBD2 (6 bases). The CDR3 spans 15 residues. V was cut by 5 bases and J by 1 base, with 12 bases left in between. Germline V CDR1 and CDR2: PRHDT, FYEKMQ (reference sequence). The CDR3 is CASSRGGISYNEQFF. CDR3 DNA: TGTGCCAGCAGCCGCGGAGGGATATCCTACAATGAGCAGTTCTTC.

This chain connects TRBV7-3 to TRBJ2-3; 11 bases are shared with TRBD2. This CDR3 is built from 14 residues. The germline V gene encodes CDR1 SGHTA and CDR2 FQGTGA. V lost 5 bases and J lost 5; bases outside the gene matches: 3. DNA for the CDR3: TGTGCCAGCAGCAAAGGACTAGCGGGAGATACGCAGTATTTT. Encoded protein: CASSKGLAGDTQYF.

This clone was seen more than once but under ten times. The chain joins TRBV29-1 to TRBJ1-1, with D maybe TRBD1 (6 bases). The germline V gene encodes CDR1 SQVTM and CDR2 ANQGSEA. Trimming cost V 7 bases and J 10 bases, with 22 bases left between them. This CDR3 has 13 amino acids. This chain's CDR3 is CSGHRDTKAGAFF. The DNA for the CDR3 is TGCAGCGGGCACCGGGACACCAAGGCGGGAGCTTTCTTT.

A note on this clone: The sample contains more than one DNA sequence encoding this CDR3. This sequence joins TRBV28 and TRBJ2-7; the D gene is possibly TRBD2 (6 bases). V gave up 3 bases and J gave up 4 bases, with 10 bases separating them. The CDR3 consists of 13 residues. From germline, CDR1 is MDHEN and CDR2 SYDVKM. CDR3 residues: CASSFGGNYEQYF. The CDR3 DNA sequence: TGTGCCAGCAGTTTTGGCGGGAATTACGAGCAGTACTTC.

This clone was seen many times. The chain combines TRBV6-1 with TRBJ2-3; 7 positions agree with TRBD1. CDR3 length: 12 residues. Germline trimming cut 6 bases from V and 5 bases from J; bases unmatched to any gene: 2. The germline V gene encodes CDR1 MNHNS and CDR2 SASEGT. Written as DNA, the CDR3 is TGTGCCAGCAGGGCAGGGGGAGATACGCAGTATTTT. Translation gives CASRAGGDTQYF.

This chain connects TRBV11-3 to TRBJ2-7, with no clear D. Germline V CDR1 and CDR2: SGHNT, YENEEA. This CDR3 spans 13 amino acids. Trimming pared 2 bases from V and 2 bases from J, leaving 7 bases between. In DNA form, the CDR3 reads TGTGCCAGCAGCTTAACCCCAGCCTACGAGCAGTACTTC. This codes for CASSLTPAYEQYF.

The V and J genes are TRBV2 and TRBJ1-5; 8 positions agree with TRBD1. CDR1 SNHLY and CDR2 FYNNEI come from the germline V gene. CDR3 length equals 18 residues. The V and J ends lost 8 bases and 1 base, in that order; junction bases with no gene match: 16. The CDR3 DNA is TGTGCCAGCTCGAGCCCATTGACAGGGGCGCGGAGCAATCAGCCCCAGCATTTT. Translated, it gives CASSSPLTGARSNQPQHF.

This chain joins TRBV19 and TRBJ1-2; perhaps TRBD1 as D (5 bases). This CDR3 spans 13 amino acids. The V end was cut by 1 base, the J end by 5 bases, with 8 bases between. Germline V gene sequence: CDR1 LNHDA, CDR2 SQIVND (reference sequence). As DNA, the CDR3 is TGTGCCAGTAGTATAGTACAGGAGTATGGCTACACCTTC. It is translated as CASSIVQEYGYTF.

Written as DNA, the CDR3 is TGTGCCAGCAGTCGATTTACAGGGGCCTACGAGCAGTACTTC. Protein sequence: CASSRFTGAYEQYF. The rearrangement joins TRBV6-5 to TRBJ2-7; 7 bases match TRBD1. This CDR3 spans 14 amino acids. Germline-derived CDR1 and CDR2 are MNHEY and SVGAGI. The V gene end was trimmed by 5 bases and the J gene end by 2 bases; junction bases not matched to a gene: 6.

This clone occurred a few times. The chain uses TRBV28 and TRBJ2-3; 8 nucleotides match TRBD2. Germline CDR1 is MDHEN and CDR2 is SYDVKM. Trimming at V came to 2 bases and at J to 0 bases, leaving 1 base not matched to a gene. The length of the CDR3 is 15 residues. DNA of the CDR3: TGTGCCAGCAGTTTACTAGCGGGTAGCACAGATACGCAGTATTTT. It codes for CASSLLAGSTDTQYF.

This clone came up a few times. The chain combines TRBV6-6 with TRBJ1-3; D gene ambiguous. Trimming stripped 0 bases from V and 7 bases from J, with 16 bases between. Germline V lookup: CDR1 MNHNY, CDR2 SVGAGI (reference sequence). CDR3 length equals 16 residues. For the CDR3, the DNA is TGTGCCAGCAGTTACTCTATGACCCTAACGGGGAACACCATATATTTT. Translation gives CASSYSMTLTGNTIYF.

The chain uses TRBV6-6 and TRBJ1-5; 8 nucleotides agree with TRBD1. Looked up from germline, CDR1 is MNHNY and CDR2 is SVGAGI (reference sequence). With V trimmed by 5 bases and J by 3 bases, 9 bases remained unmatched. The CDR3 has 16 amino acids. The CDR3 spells CASSTTGAGTNQPQHF. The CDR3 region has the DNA TGTGCCAGCAGTACGACAGGGGCCGGCACCAATCAGCCCCAGCATTTT.

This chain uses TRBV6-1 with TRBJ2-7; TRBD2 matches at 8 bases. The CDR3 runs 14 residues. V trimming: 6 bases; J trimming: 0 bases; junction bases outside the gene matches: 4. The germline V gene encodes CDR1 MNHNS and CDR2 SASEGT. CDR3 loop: CASSLAGYSYEQYF. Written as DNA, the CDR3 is TGTGCCAGCAGCTTAGCGGGATACTCCTACGAGCAGTACTTC.

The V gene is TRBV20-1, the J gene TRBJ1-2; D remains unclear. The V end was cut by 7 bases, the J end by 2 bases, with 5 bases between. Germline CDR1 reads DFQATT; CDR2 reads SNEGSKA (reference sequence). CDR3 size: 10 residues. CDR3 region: CSEQNYGYTF. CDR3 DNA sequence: TGCAGTGAACAGAACTATGGCTACACCTTC.

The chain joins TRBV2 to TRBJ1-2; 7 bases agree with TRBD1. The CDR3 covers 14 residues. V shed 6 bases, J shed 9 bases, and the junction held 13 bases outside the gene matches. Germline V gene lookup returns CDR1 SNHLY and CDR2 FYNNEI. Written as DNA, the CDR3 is TGTGCCAGCAGCGCCGAAGGGGGCCCTTATCGCTACACCTTC. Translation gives CASSAEGGPYRYTF.

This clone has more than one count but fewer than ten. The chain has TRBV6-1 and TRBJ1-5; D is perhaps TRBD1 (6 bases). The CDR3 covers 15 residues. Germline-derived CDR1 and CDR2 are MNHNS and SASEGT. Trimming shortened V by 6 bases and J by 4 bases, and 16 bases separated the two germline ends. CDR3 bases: TGTGCCAGCAGAGAGGGGGGGGCAGTAAATCAGCCCCAGCATTTT. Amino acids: CASREGGAVNQPQHF.

The chain's CDR3 is CASSYSGIFSYNEQFF. CDR3 in DNA: TGTGCCAGCAGTTACAGCGGGATCTTCTCCTACAATGAGCAGTTCTTC. The rearrangement joins TRBV6-5 to TRBJ2-1; 7 positions match TRBD2. CDR3 length equals 16 residues. CDR1 and CDR2 from the germline V gene are MNHEY and SVGAGI. The V and J ends lost 2 bases and 0 bases, in that order; junction bases with no gene match: 4.

CDR3 region: CASRRPGTSGGEQFF. The CDR3 DNA reads as TGCGCCAGCAGGCGCCCCGGGACTAGCGGAGGGGAGCAGTTCTTC. The V call is TRBV5-1, the J call TRBJ2-1, with 11 nucleotides matching TRBD2. The CDR3 has 15 residues. Germline V CDR1 and CDR2: SGHRS, YFSETQ. J was trimmed by 10 bases and V by 5 bases; bases with no gene match: 11.

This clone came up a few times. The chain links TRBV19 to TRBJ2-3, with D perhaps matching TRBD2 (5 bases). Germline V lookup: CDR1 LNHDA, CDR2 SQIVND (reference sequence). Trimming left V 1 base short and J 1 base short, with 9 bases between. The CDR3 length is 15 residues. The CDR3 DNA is TGTGCCAGTAGTATAGGACTAACGGGCACAGATACGCAGTATTTT. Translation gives CASSIGLTGTDTQYF. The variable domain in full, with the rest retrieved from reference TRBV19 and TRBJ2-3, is DGGITQSPKYLFRKEGQNVTLSCEQNLNHDAMYWYRQDPGQGLRLIYYSQIVNDFQKGDIAEGYSVSREKKESFPLTVTSAQKNPTAFYLCASSIGLTGTDTQYFGPGTRLTVL.

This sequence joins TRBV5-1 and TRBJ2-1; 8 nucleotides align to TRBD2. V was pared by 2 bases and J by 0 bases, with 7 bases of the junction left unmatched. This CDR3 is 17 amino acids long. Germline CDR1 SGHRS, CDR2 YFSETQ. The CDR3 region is CASSFRRLAYSYNEQFF. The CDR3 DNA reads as TGCGCCAGCAGCTTCCGCCGACTAGCGTACTCCTACAATGAGCAGTTCTTC.